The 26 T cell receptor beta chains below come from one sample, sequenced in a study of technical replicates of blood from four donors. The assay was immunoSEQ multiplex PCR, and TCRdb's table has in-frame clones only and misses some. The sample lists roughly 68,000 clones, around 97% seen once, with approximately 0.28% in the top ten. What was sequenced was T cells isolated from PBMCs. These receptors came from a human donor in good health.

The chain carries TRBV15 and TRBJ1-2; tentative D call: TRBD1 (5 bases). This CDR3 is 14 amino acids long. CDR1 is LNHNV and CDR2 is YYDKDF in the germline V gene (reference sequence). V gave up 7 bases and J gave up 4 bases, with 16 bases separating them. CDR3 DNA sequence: TGTGCCACCACCTCCTGGGGGGAGAGCTATGGCTACACCTTC. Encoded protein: CATTSWGESYGYTF.

This CDR3 reads CAWSEQGSYGYTF. As DNA, the CDR3 is TGTGCCTGGAGTGAACAGGGTAGCTATGGCTACACCTTC. The chain is built from TRBV30 and TRBJ1-2; tentatively, D is TRBD1 (6 bases). This CDR3 has 13 residues. Trimming left V 1 base short and J 4 bases short, with 10 bases between. Germline V gives CDR1 GTSNPN, CDR2 SVGIG (reference sequence). The full variable domain, with the rest looked up from reference TRBV30 and TRBJ1-2, is SQTIHQWPATLVQPVGSPLSLECTVEGTSNPNLYWYRQAAGRGLQLLFYSVGIGQISSEVPQNLSASRPQDRQFILSSKKLLLSDSGFYLCAWSEQGSYGYTFGSGTRLTVV.

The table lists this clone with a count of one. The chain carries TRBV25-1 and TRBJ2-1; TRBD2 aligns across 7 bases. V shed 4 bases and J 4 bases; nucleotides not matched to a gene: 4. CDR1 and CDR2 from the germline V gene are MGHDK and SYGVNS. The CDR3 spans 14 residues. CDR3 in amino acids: CASSGRGEYNEQFF. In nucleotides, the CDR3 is TGTGCCAGCAGTGGACGGGGGGAATACAATGAGCAGTTCTTC.

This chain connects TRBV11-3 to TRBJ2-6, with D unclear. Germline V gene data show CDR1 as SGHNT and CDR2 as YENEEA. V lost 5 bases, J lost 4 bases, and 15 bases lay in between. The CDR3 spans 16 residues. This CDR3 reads CASSPPGLTGANVLTF. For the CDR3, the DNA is TGTGCCAGCAGCCCCCCCGGTCTAACCGGGGCCAACGTCCTGACTTTC.

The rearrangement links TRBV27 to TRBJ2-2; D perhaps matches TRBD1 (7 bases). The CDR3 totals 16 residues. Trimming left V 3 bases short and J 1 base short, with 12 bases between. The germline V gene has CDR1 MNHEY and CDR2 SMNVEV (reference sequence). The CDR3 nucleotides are TGTGCCAGCAGTTTCGCGGGACAGCTGAACACCGGGGAGCTGTTTTTT. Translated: CASSFAGQLNTGELFF.

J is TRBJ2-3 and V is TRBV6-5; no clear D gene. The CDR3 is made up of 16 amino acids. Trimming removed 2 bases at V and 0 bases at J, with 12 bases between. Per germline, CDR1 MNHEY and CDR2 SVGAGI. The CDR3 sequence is CASSYERYTSTDTQYF. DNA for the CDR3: TGTGCCAGCAGTTACGAGAGGTACACTAGCACAGATACGCAGTATTTT.

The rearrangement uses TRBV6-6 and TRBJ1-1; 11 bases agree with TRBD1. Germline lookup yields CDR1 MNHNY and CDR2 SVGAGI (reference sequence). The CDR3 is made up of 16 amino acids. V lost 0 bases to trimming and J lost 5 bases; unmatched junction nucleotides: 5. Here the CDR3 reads CASSYSGQGAGTEAFF. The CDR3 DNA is TGTGCCAGCAGTTACTCCGGACAGGGGGCTGGGACTGAAGCTTTCTTT.

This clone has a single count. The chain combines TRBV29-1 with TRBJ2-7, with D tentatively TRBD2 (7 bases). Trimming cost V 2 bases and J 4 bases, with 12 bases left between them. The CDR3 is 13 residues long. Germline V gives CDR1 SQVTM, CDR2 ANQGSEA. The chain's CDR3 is CSVEWGGGYEQYF. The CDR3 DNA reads TGCAGCGTTGAATGGGGAGGGGGTTACGAGCAGTACTTC.

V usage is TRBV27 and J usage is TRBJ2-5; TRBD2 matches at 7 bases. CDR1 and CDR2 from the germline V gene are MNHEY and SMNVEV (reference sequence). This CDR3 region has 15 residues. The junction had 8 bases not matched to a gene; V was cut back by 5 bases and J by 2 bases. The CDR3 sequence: CASSPSPGLQETQYF. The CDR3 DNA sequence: TGTGCCAGCAGTCCCTCCCCGGGACTACAAGAGACCCAGTACTTC.

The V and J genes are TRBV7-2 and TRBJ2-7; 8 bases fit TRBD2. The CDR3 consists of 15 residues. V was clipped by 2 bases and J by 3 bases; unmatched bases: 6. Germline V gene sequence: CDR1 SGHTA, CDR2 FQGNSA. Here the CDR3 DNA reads TGTGCCAGCAGCTTATCCCCCAGCGGGGGCTACGAGCAGTACTTC. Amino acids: CASSLSPSGGYEQYF.

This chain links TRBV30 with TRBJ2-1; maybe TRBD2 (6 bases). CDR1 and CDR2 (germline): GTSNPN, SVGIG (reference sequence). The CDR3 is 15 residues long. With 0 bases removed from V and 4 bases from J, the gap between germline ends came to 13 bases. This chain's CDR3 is CAWSVLSGFYNEQFF. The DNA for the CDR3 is TGTGCCTGGAGTGTACTAAGCGGGTTTTACAATGAGCAGTTCTTC.

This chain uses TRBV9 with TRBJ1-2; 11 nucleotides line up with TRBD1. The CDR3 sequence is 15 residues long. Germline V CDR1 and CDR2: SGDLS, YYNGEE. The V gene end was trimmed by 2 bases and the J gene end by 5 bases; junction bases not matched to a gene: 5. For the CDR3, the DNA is TGTGCCAGCAGCGTGGGGACAGGGGGTAGTTATGGCTACACCTTC. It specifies CASSVGTGGSYGYTF.

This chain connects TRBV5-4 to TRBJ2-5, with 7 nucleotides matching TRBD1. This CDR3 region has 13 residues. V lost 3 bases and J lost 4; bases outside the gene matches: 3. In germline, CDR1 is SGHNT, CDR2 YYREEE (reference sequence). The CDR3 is CASSSTGVETQYF. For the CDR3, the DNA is TGTGCCAGCAGCTCTACAGGGGTAGAGACCCAGTACTTC.

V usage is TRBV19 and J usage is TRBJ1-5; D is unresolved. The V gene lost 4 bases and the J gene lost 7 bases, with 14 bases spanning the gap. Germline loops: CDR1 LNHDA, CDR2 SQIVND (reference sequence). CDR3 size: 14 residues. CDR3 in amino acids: CASSTSEGRQPQHF. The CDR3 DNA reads TGTGCCAGTAGTACCTCGGAGGGTCGGCAGCCCCAGCATTTT.

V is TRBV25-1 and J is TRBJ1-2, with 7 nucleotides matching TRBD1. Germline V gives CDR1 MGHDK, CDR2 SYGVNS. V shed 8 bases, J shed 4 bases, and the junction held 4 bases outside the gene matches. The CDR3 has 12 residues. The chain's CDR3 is CASQDRVYGYTF. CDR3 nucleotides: TGTGCCAGCCAAGACAGGGTCTATGGCTACACCTTC.

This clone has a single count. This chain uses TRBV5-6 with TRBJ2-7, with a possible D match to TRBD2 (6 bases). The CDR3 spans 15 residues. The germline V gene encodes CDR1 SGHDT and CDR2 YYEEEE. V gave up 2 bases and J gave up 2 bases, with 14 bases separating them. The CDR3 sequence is CASSFLKRATYEQYF. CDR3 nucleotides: TGTGCCAGCAGCTTTCTCAAGCGGGCTACCTACGAGCAGTACTTC.

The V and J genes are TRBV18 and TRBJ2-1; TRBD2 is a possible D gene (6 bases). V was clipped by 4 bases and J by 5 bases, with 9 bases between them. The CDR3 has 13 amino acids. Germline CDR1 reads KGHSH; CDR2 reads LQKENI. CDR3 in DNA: TGTGCCAGCTCACGAGGGACTCACAATGAGCAGTTCTTC. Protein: CASSRGTHNEQFF.

The CDR3 coding sequence is TGTGCCAGCAGCCAAACTACTAGCTCCTACGAGCAGTACTTC. Its protein is CASSQTTSSYEQYF. The rearrangement links TRBV9 to TRBJ2-7; weak D call: TRBD2 (5 bases). Germline V CDR1 and CDR2: SGDLS, YYNGEE. Trimming removed 4 bases from V and 0 bases from J, with 11 bases in between. The CDR3 has 14 residues.

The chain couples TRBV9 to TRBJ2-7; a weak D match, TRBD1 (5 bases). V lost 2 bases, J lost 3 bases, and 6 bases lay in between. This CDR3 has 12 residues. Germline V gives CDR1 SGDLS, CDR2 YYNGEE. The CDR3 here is CASSVTDYEQYF. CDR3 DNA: TGTGCCAGCAGCGTGACAGACTACGAGCAGTACTTC. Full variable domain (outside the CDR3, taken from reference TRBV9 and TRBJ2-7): DSGVTQTPKHLITATGQRVTLRCSPRSGDLSVYWYQQSLDQGLQFLIQYYNGEERAKGNILERFSAQQFPDLHSELNLSSLELGDSALYFCASSVTDYEQYFGPGTRLTVT.

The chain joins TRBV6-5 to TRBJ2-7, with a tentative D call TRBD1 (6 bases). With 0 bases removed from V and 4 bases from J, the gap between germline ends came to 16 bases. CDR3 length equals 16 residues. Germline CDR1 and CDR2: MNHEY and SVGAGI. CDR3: CASSYSTGQRLYEQYF. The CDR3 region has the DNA TGTGCCAGCAGTTACTCGACGGGACAAAGATTATACGAGCAGTACTTC.

The CDR3 is CASSLSGSTDTQYF. As DNA, the CDR3 is TGTGCCAGCAGTTTATCTGGCAGCACAGATACGCAGTATTTT. The V and J genes are TRBV28 and TRBJ2-3; D ambiguous. Between the trimmed V and J ends, which lost 1 base and 0 bases, there was a span of 5 bases. Germline-derived CDR1 and CDR2 are MDHEN and SYDVKM. This CDR3 region has 14 residues.

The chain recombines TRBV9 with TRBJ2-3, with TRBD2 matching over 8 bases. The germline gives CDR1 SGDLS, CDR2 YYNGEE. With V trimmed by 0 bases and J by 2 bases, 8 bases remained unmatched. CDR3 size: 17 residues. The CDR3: CASSVEGVAGLTDTQYF. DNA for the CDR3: TGTGCCAGCAGCGTAGAAGGAGTAGCGGGACTCACAGATACGCAGTATTTT.

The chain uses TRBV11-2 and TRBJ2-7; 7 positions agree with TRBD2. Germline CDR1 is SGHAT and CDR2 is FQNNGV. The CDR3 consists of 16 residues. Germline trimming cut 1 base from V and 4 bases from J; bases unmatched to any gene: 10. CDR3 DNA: TGTGCCAGCAGCTTAGGATACAGCGGGAAGGAGTACGAGCAGTACTTC. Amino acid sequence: CASSLGYSGKEYEQYF. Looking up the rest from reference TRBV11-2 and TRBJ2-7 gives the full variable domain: EAGVAQSPRYKIIEKRQSVAFWCNPISGHATLYWYQQILGQGPKLLIQFQNNGVVDDSQLPKDRFSAERLKGVDSTLKIQPAKLEDSAVYLCASSLGYSGKEYEQYFGPGTRLTVT.

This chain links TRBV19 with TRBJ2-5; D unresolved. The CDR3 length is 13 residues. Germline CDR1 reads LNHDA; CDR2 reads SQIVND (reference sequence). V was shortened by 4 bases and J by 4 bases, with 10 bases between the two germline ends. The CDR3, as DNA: TGTGCCAGTAGTAACGAGGTTGGAGAGACCCAGTACTTC. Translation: CASSNEVGETQYF.

CDR3 loop: CASSSTSYNEQFF. The CDR3 bases are TGTGCCAGCAGTAGTACTAGCTACAATGAGCAGTTCTTC. The chain employs TRBV27 and TRBJ2-1; perhaps TRBD2 as D (5 bases). The V gene lost 5 bases and the J gene lost 3 bases, with 8 bases spanning the gap. This CDR3 has 13 residues. Germline-derived CDR1 and CDR2 are MNHEY and SMNVEV (reference sequence).

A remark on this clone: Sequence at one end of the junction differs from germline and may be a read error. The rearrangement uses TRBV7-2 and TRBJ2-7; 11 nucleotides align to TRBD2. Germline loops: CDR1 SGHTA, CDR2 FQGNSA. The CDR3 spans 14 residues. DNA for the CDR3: TGTGCCAGCAGCCTAGCGGGAGGCCGGGTCGAGCAGTACTTC. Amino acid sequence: CASSLAGGRVEQYF.